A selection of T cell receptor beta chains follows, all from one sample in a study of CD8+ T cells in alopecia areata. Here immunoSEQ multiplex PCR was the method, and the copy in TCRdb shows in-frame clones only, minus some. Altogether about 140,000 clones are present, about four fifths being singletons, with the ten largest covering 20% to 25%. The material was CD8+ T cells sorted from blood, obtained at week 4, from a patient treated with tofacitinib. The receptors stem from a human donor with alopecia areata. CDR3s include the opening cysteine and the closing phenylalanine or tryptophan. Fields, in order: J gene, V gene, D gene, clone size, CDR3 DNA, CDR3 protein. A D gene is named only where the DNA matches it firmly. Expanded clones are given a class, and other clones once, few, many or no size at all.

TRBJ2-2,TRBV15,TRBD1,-,TGTGCCACCAGCAGAGGAACAGGGGGCAGCGCCGGGGAGCTGTTTTTT,CATSRGTGGSAGELFF
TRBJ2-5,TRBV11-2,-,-,TGTGCCAGCAGCCCCGCGGCGGTTTCGGGGACCCAGTACTTC,CASSPAAVSGTQYF
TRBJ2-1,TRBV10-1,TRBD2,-,TGCGCCAGCAGTGAGGGCCGGGGGGGCTCCTACAATGAGCAGTTCTTC,CASSEGRGGSYNEQFF
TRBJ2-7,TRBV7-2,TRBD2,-,TGTGCCAGCTCCTCCACCGCGAGCGGGGAGTACGAGCAGTACTTC,CASSSTASGEYEQYF
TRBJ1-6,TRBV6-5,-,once,TGTGCCAGCAGTGATGACCGAGATTCACCCCTCCACTTT,CASSDDRDSPLHF
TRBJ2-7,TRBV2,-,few,TGTGCCAGCAGCGATACCCTGAGGGGCCCTACCTACGAGCAGTACTTC,CASSDTLRGPTYEQYF
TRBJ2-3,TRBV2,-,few,TGTGCCAGCAGTGAGGCTAGTTCCGATACGCAGTATTTT,CASSEASSDTQYF
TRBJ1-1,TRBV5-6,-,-,TGTGCCAGCAGCTTTGGTGCCGCAGGGTTGAACACTGAAGCTTTCTTT,CASSFGAAGLNTEAFF
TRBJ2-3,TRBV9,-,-,TGTGCCAGCAGCGTAGCTAGTTACGCAGATACGCAGTATTTT,CASSVASYADTQYF
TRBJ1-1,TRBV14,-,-,TGTGCCAGCAGCCAAGAATTCAGTCCACAGGGCGCTTTCTTT,CASSQEFSPQGAFF
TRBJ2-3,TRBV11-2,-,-,TGTGCCAGCAGCTCCCCCCCCGGGCGGGGTGATACGCAGTATTTT,CASSSPPGRGDTQYF
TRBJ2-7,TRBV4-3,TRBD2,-,TGCGCCAGCAGCCAAGGACTAGCGGGCAACTACGAGCAGTACTTC,CASSQGLAGNYEQYF
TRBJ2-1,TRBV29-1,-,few,TGCAGCGTTGAATCGGGACTGTACAATGAGCAGTTCTTC,CSVESGLYNEQFF
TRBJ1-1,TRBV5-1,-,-,TGCGCCAGCAGCTTGGTAGGACCGAACACTGAAGCTTTCTTT,CASSLVGPNTEAFF
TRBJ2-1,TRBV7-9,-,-,TGTGCCAGCAGCCCCGTAGGGTATGAGCAGTTCTTC,CASSPVGYEQFF
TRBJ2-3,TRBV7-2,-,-,TGTGCCAGCAGCCCAAAAAGGGGGGAGGCAAGAGATACGCAGTATTTT,CASSPKRGEARDTQYF